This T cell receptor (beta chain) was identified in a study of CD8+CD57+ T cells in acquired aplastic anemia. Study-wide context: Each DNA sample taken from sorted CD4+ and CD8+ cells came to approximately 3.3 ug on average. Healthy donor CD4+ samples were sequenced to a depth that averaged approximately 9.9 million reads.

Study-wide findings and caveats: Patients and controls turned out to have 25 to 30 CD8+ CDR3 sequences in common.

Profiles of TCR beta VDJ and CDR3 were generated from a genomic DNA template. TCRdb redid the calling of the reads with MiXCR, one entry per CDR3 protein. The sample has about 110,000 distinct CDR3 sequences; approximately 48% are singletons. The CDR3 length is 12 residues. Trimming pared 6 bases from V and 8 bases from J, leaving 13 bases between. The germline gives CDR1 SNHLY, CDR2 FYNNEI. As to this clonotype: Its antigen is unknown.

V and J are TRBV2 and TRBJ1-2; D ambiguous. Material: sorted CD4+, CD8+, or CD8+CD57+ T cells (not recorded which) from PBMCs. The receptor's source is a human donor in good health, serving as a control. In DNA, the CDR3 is TGTGCCAGCAGCCAGGACCTCGGGGGCTACACCTTC. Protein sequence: CASSQDLGGYTF.